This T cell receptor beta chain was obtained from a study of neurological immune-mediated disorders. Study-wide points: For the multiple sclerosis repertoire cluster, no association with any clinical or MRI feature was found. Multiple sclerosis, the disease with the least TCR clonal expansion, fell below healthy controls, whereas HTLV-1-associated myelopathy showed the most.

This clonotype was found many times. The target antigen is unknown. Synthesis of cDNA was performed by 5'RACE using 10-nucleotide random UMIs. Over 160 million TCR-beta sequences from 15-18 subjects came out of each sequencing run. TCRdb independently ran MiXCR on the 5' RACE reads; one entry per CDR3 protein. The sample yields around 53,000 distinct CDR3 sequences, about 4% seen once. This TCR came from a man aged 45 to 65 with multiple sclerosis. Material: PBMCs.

The chain's CDR3 is CASSYRRDSSSYNEQFF. The CDR3 region has the DNA TGTGCCAGCAGTTACCGGCGGGACTCCAGCTCCTACAATGAGCAGTTCTTC. The chain combines TRBV6-6 with TRBJ2-1; possible D gene TRBD2, 6 bases. V was pared by 2 bases and J by 0 bases, with 14 bases between. Looked up from germline, CDR1 is MNHNY and CDR2 is SVGAGI (reference sequence). This CDR3 is 17 amino acids long.